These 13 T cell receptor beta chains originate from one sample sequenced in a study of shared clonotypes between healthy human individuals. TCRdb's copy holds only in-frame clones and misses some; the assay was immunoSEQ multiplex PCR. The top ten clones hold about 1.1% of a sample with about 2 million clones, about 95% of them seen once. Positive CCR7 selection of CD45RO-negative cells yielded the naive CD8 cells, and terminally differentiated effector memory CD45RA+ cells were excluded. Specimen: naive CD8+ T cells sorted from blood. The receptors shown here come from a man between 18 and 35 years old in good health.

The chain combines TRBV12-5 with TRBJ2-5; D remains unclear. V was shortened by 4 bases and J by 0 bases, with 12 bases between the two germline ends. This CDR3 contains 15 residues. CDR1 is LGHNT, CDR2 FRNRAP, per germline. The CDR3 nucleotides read TGTGCTAGTGGTTCTCCTGACAAGTACCAAGAGACCCAGTACTTC. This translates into CASGSPDKYQETQYF.

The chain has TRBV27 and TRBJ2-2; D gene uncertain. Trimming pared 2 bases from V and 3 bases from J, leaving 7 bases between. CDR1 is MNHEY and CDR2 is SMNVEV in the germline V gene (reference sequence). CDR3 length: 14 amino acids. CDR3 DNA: TGTGCCAGCAGTTTAGTTGAGTACACCGGGGAGCTGTTTTTT. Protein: CASSLVEYTGELFF.

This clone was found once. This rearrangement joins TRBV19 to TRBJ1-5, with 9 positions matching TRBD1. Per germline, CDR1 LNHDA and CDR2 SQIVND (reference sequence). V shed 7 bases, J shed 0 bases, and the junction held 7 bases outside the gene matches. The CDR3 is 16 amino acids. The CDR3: CASTPWDRDSNQPQHF. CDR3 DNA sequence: TGTGCCAGTACCCCGTGGGACAGGGATAGCAATCAGCCCCAGCATTTT.

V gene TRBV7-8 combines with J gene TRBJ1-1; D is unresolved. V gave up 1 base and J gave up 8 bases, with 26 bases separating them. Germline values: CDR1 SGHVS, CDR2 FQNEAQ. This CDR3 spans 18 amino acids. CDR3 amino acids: CASSLGGVVNLAAMEAFF. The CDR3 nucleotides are TGTGCCAGCAGCTTAGGCGGGGTCGTAAATTTAGCAGCGATGGAAGCTTTCTTT. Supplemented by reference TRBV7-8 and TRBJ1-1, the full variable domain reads GAGVSQSPRYKVAKRGQDVALRCDPISGHVSLFWYQQALGQGPEFLTYFQNEAQLDKSGLPSDRFFAERPEGSVSTLKIQRTQQEDSAVYLCASSLGGVVNLAAMEAFFGQGTRLTVV.

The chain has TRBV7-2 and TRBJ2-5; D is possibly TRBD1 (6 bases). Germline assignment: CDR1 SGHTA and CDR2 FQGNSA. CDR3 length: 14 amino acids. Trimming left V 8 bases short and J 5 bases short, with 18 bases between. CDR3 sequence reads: CASGEQGFEETQYF. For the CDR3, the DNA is TGTGCCAGCGGTGAACAGGGTTTTGAGGAGACCCAGTACTTC.

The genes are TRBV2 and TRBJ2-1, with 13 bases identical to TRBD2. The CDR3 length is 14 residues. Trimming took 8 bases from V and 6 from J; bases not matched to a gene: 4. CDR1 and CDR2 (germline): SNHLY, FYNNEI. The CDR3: CASQLAGGLNEQFF. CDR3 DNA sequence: TGTGCCAGCCAACTAGCGGGGGGGCTCAATGAGCAGTTCTTC.

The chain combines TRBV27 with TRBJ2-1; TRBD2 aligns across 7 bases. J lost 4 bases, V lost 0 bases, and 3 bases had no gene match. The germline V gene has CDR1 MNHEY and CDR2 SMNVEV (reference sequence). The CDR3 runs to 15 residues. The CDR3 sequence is CASSLSPSGYNEQFF. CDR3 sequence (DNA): TGTGCCAGCAGTTTATCCCCTAGCGGTTACAATGAGCAGTTCTTC.

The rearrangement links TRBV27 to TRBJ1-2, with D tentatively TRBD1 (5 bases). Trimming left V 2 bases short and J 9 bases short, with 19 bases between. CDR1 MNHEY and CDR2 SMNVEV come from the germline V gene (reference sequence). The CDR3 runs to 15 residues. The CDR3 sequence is CASSLAGNGASRYTF. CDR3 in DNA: TGTGCCAGCAGTTTAGCAGGGAACGGTGCGAGTCGCTACACCTTC.

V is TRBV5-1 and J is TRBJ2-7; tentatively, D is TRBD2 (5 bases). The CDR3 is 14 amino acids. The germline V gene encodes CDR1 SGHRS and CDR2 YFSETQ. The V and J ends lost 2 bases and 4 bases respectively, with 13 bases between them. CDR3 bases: TGCGCCAGCAGCTTTCGAGACTACAATTACGAGCAGTACTTC. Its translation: CASSFRDYNYEQYF.

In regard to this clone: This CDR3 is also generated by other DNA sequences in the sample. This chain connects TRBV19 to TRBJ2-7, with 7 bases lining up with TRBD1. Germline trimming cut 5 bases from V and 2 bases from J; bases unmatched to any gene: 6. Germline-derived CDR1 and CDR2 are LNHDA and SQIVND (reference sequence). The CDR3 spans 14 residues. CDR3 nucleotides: TGTGCCAGTAGTCCTCCGGGACAGCCCTACGAGCAGTACTTC. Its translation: CASSPPGQPYEQYF.

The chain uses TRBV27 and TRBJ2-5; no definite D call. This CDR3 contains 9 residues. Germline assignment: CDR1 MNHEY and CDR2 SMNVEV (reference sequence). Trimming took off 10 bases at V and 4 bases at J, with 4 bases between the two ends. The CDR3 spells CAMGETQYF. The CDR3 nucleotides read TGTGCCATGGGAGAGACCCAGTACTTC.

CDR3 in amino acids: CASSELAGQETQYF. In DNA form, the CDR3 reads TGTGCCAGCAGTGAGCTAGCGGGACAAGAGACCCAGTACTTC. This chain uses TRBV6-4 with TRBJ2-5, with 9 bases that match TRBD2. Germline trimming cut 3 bases from V and 2 bases from J; bases unmatched to any gene: 1. The CDR3 spans 14 residues. Germline loops: CDR1 MRHNA, CDR2 SNTAGT.

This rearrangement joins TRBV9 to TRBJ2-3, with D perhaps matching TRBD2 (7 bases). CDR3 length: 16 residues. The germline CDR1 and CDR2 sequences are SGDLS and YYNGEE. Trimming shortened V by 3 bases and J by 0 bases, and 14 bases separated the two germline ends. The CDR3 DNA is TGTGCCAGCAGCGCCGAGGGGGGGACTAGCACAGATACGCAGTATTTT. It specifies CASSAEGGTSTDTQYF. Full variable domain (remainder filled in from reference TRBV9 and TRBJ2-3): DSGVTQTPKHLITATGQRVTLRCSPRSGDLSVYWYQQSLDQGLQFLIQYYNGEERAKGNILERFSAQQFPDLHSELNLSSLELGDSALYFCASSAEGGTSTDTQYFGPGTRLTVL.